These 31 T cell receptor beta chains came from one sample sequenced in a study of regulatory T cells in long-lasting Graves disease. Combining iRepertoire HTBI primers with Arm-PCR of CDR3 regions, the authors built TCR beta libraries. TCRdb redid the calling of the multiplex PCR reads with MiXCR, one entry per CDR3 protein. The sample yields 420,000 or so distinct CDR3 sequences, roughly a quarter seen once. The sample's time point: persistent/refractory GD, antithyroid drugs over 5 years with positive TRAb. From PBMCs, RNA was extracted and then used to make the TCR library. The specimen comprised peripheral blood mononuclear cells (PBMCs), sampled when the disease was refractory, from a patient treated with antithyroid drugs. The source is a female donor with Graves disease.

This clonotype came up many times. V usage is TRBV28 and J usage is TRBJ2-7; 7 nucleotides line up with TRBD2. The CDR3 runs 18 residues. Germline V lookup: CDR1 MDHEN, CDR2 SYDVKM. Germline trimming cut 4 bases from V and 0 bases from J; bases unmatched to any gene: 15. The CDR3: CASSSIGMPGLLSYEQYF. For the CDR3, the DNA is TGTGCCAGCAGTTCTATAGGGATGCCGGGACTACTCTCCTACGAGCAGTACTTC.

This clonotype was counted a single time. A read error may explain this, as a much larger clone is one base away. This chain connects TRBV6-1 to TRBJ1-1; D is undetermined. Germline V CDR1 and CDR2: MNHNS, SASEGT. This CDR3 spans 14 amino acids. CDR3: CACSVGFLNTEAFF. For the CDR3, the DNA is TGTGCCTGCAGTGTCGGGTTCCTTAACACTGAAGCTTTCTTT.

The table lists this clonotype with a few counts. The gene calls are TRBV5-1 and TRBJ1-2; D perhaps matches TRBD1 (5 bases). The CDR3 extends over 15 amino acids. Trimming removed 1 base at V and 3 bases at J, with 13 bases between. In germline, CDR1 is SGHRS, CDR2 YFSETQ. In DNA form, the CDR3 reads TGCGCCAGCAGCTTGTCCCCAGGGTTCGACTATGGCTACACCTTC. Translating gives CASSLSPGFDYGYTF.

This chain uses TRBV7-2 with TRBJ2-7; 10 bases line up with TRBD2. The CDR3 has 15 amino acids. The V gene's germline CDR1 is SGHTA and CDR2 FQGNSA. Germline trimming cut 5 bases from V and 5 bases from J; bases unmatched to any gene: 9. The CDR3 DNA is TGTGCCAGCAGCCCTGTGTCTAGCGGGAGAAACGAGCAGTACTTC. Translated: CASSPVSSGRNEQYF.

This chain joins TRBV20-1 and TRBJ1-4, with D unresolved. Germline V CDR1 and CDR2: DFQATT, SNEGSKA (reference sequence). The CDR3 has 16 residues. V dropped 5 bases and J dropped 5 bases, with 21 bases sitting between them. The CDR3 DNA reads as TGCAGTGCTGGTGCCTTTCTCGGACTTACAAATGAAAAACTGTTTTTT. Its translation is CSAGAFLGLTNEKLFF.

In this sample, this clonotype turned up many times. The V gene is TRBV27, the J gene TRBJ2-5; no clear D gene. V was shortened by 7 bases and J by 10 bases, with 16 bases between the two germline ends. This CDR3 is built from 12 residues. Germline-derived CDR1 and CDR2 are MNHEY and SMNVEV (reference sequence). The CDR3 loop reads CASTGVNGDQYF. The CDR3 DNA reads TGTGCCAGCACCGGAGTGAATGGGGACCAGTACTTC.

This clonotype was seen ten or more times. J is TRBJ2-7 and V is TRBV11-2; D is possibly TRBD2 (5 bases). The CDR3 has 14 amino acids. The V gene lost 5 bases and the J gene lost 2 bases, with 13 bases spanning the gap. The germline V gene encodes CDR1 SGHAT and CDR2 FQNNGV. The CDR3 DNA is TGTGCCAGCAGCACCCGGACTCCACCCTACGAGCAGTACTTC. Translation gives CASSTRTPPYEQYF.

This clonotype was counted at least ten times. This rearrangement joins TRBV28 to TRBJ2-5; D gene uncertain. V was shortened by 5 bases and J by 3 bases, with 22 bases between the two germline ends. Germline-derived CDR1 and CDR2 are MDHEN and SYDVKM. The CDR3 covers 17 residues. DNA of the CDR3: TGTGCCAGCAGTGTAAGCTTAGGACGTCGTTTTAAAGAGACCCAGTACTTC. It codes for CASSVSLGRRFKETQYF.

Note on this clonotype: Just one base apart from a much larger clone, this may be a read error. It is likely a read error, because the conserved phenylalanine at the end of the CDR3 is missing. The CDR3 DNA is TGTGCCAGCAGCGTGGAGCAGGGGGCGAGCACTGAAGCTTTCCTT. Protein sequence: CASSVEQGASTEAFL. The chain uses TRBV2 and TRBJ1-1, with TRBD1 matching 8 bases. V lost 6 bases and J lost 4; bases outside the gene matches: 10. CDR3 length equals 15 residues. The V gene's germline CDR1 is SNHLY and CDR2 FYNNEI.

This chain connects TRBV4-2 to TRBJ2-7; 9 positions match TRBD2. V lost 2 bases and J lost 4; bases outside the gene matches: 3. In germline, CDR1 is LGHNA, CDR2 YNFKEQ. The CDR3 length is 14 residues. The CDR3 bases are TGTGCCAGCAGCCAACTAGCGGGATCGTACGAGCAGTACTTC. This encodes CASSQLAGSYEQYF.

As regards this clonotype: One junction end does not reproduce the germline sequence, and a read error may be involved. This sequence joins TRBV28 and TRBJ2-7, with D unresolved. This CDR3 has 13 residues. The germline CDR1 and CDR2 sequences are MDHEN and SYDVKM. Here the CDR3 DNA reads TGTGCCAGCAGTCCCCGGGTCCTCTACGAGCAGTGCTTC. Translating gives CASSPRVLYEQCF.

This clonotype was seen ten or more times. The chain has TRBV12-3 or TRBV12-4 and TRBJ2-7; D unresolved. The CDR3 runs 14 residues. Trimming removed 4 bases at V and 0 bases at J, with 10 bases between. This CDR3 reads CASSSEASSYEQYF. In DNA form, the CDR3 reads TGTGCCAGCAGTTCTGAAGCCTCCTCCTACGAGCAGTACTTC.

The CDR3 DNA reads as TGTGCCAGCAGCCACCCCGTCACCGGGGAGCTGTTTTTT. It translates to CASSHPVTGELFF. J is TRBJ2-2 and V is TRBV5-5; D is unclear. The CDR3 covers 13 residues. The V and J ends lost 4 bases and 4 bases respectively, with 8 bases between them. Germline V CDR1 and CDR2: SGHKS, YYEKEE (reference sequence). The whole variable domain, filled in from reference TRBV5-5 and TRBJ2-2, reads DAGVTQSPTHLIKTRGQQVTLRCSPISGHKSVSWYQQVLGQGPQFIFQYYEKEERGRGNFPDRFSARQFPNYSSELNVNALLLGDSALYLCASSHPVTGELFFGEGSRLTVL.

The chain is built from TRBV9 and TRBJ2-4; D gene uncertain. CDR1 and CDR2 (germline): SGDLS, YYNGEE. V dropped 0 bases and J dropped 0 bases, with 4 bases sitting between them. The CDR3 is 14 amino acids. This chain's CDR3 is CASSVDLAKNIQYF. CDR3 sequence (DNA): TGTGCCAGCAGCGTAGACCTAGCCAAAAACATTCAGTACTTC.

This sequence joins TRBV30 and TRBJ1-2; TRBD1 is a possible D gene (6 bases). The CDR3 length is 11 residues. The V end was cut by 7 bases, the J end by 14 bases, with 20 bases between. Looked up from germline, CDR1 is GTSNPN and CDR2 is SVGIG (reference sequence). CDR3 amino acids: CASQTEGVKTF. CDR3 DNA: TGTGCCTCGCAGACAGAGGGGGTGAAAACCTTC.

This clonotype has a handful of counts. The rearrangement links TRBV6-1 to TRBJ1-3, with D unclear. The CDR3 has 12 amino acids. Germline CDR1 and CDR2: MNHNS and SASEGT. V lost 2 bases, J lost 4 bases, and 3 bases lay in between. The CDR3 here is CASSEQGNTIYF. In nucleotides, the CDR3 is TGTGCCAGCAGTGAACAAGGAAACACCATATATTTT.

In this sample, this clonotype turned up many times. The chain couples TRBV6-1 to TRBJ1-2, with D tentatively TRBD1 (5 bases). This CDR3 comprises 14 residues. Germline V gene lookup returns CDR1 MNHNS and CDR2 SASEGT. Trimming stripped 0 bases from V and 4 bases from J, with 9 bases between. The CDR3 reads CASSEAAGTYGYTF. CDR3 coding DNA: TGTGCCAGCAGTGAAGCGGCCGGGACCTATGGCTACACCTTC.

There are many counts of this clonotype. The chain employs TRBV20-1 and TRBJ2-5, with D perhaps TRBD1 or TRBD2 (5 bases each). This CDR3 comprises 13 residues. V was trimmed by 6 bases and J by 2 bases, leaving 13 bases between them. Germline CDR1 and CDR2: DFQATT and SNEGSKA (reference sequence). The CDR3 reads CSAVGTLQETQYF. The CDR3 DNA follows: TGCAGTGCCGTTGGGACGTTACAAGAGACCCAGTACTTC.

There are many counts of this clonotype. The genes are TRBV2 and TRBJ2-5, with 10 nucleotides matching TRBD2. Per germline, CDR1 SNHLY and CDR2 FYNNEI. The CDR3 loop spans 14 amino acids. The J segment lost 2 bases and the V segment lost 5 bases, leaving 2 bases of the junction unmatched. CDR3 sequence: CASSRTSGQETQYF. In nucleotides, the CDR3 is TGTGCCAGCAGTAGGACTAGCGGACAAGAGACCCAGTACTTC. The variable domain in full, with the rest retrieved from reference TRBV2 and TRBJ2-5, is EPEVTQTPSHQVTQMGQEVILRCVPISNHLYFYWYRQILGQKVEFLVSFYNNEISEKSEIFDDQFSVERPDGSNFTLKIRSTKLEDSAMYFCASSRTSGQETQYFGPGTRLLVL.

The chain couples TRBV11-2 to TRBJ2-4, with 11 bases that match TRBD2. J was trimmed by 2 bases and V by 0 bases; bases with no gene match: 15. CDR1 and CDR2 (germline): SGHAT, FQNNGV. The length of the CDR3 is 21 residues. CDR3 in amino acids: CASSLDSLRLAGPPSKNIQYF. Written as DNA, the CDR3 is TGTGCCAGCAGCTTAGATTCTCTTAGACTAGCGGGACCTCCTTCCAAAAACATTCAGTACTTC.

This clonotype was seen a few times. The gene calls are TRBV5-1 and TRBJ2-7, with unresolved D. From germline, CDR1 is SGHRS and CDR2 YFSETQ. Deletions cut 1 base from V and 4 bases from J, with 12 bases between. The CDR3 spans 14 residues. In DNA form, the CDR3 reads TGCGCCAGCAGCTTGAATACCGGGCCTTACGAGCAGTACTTC. It codes for CASSLNTGPYEQYF.

This chain uses TRBV5-1 with TRBJ2-1; 11 positions agree with TRBD1. The CDR3 extends over 16 amino acids. The germline CDR1 and CDR2 sequences are SGHRS and YFSETQ. Losses at the gene ends were 4 bases for V and 10 bases for J; bases not matched to a gene: 13. The chain's CDR3 is CASSPAGTGGRGEQFF. CDR3 nucleotide sequence: TGCGCCAGCAGCCCCGCCGGGACAGGGGGGCGAGGGGAGCAGTTCTTC.

This clonotype was detected only a few times. The V call is TRBV7-3, the J call TRBJ2-7; 12 bases match TRBD1. Per germline, CDR1 SGHTA and CDR2 FQGTGA. The ends lost 5 bases at V and 3 bases at J; junction bases unmatched: 5. The CDR3 loop spans 15 amino acids. CDR3 nucleotide sequence: TGTGCCAGCAGCGGGGGACAGGGGGCTAACTACGAGCAGTACTTC. The encoded protein is CASSGGQGANYEQYF.

This clonotype was detected only a few times. The chain combines TRBV7-8 with TRBJ1-5; 9 positions agree with TRBD1. In germline, CDR1 is SGHVS, CDR2 FQNEAQ. V lost 3 bases to trimming and J lost 1 base; unmatched junction nucleotides: 4. The CDR3 length is 16 residues. CDR3 in amino acids: CASSFGQGMSNQPQHF. In DNA form, the CDR3 reads TGTGCCAGCAGCTTCGGACAGGGGATGAGCAATCAGCCCCAGCATTTT.

This clonotype was recorded a few times. In DNA, the CDR3 is TGCGCCAGCAGCTCATCCTTATCGACTAACTATGGCTACACCTTC. This encodes CASSSSLSTNYGYTF. The chain recombines TRBV5-1 with TRBJ1-2; D not certain. V lost 3 bases to trimming and J lost 0 bases, with 12 bases between them. The CDR3 consists of 15 residues. Looked up from germline, CDR1 is SGHRS and CDR2 is YFSETQ.

This clonotype was seen only a few times. V gene TRBV5-1 combines with J gene TRBJ1-5; 7 bases map to TRBD1. The CDR3 spans 19 residues. V was pared by 4 bases and J by 0 bases, with 16 bases of the junction left unmatched. Germline loops: CDR1 SGHRS, CDR2 YFSETQ. CDR3 region: CASSKPGQRVLYSNQPQHF. The CDR3, as DNA: TGCGCCAGCAGCAAACCGGGACAGCGAGTTCTTTATAGCAATCAGCCCCAGCATTTT.

This clonotype was recorded at least ten times. The chain links TRBV2 to TRBJ2-7, with 8 positions matching TRBD1. V was pared by 4 bases and J by 3 bases, with 5 bases of the junction left unmatched. CDR3 length equals 14 residues. Germline CDR1 is SNHLY and CDR2 is FYNNEI. The CDR3 region is CASSGQGAHYEQYF. The CDR3 DNA is TGTGCCAGCAGTGGTCAGGGGGCTCACTACGAGCAGTACTTC.

V gene TRBV28 combines with J gene TRBJ2-5, with 14 bases lining up with TRBD2. Germline V gene lookup returns CDR1 MDHEN and CDR2 SYDVKM. This CDR3 contains 17 residues. V gave up 5 bases and J gave up 6 bases; unmatched junction bases: 11. CDR3 loop: CASSPGLAGGPRKTQYF. DNA of the CDR3: TGTGCCAGCAGTCCCGGACTAGCGGGAGGACCCCGGAAGACCCAGTACTTC.

The sample holds many counts of this clonotype. The chain uses TRBV6-1 and TRBJ1-4, with a weak D call TRBD1 (5 bases). This CDR3 contains 14 residues. V lost 7 bases to trimming and J lost 8 bases, with 17 bases between them. Germline values: CDR1 MNHNS, CDR2 SASEGT. The CDR3 region is CASNQGLFGEKLFF. CDR3 DNA: TGTGCCAGCAACCAGGGCCTTTTTGGGGAAAAACTGTTTTTT.

This clonotype has just a few counts. This chain links TRBV30 with TRBJ2-7; D might be TRBD1 or TRBD2, each matching 5 bases. Trimming stripped 0 bases from V and 6 bases from J, with 15 bases between. Germline values: CDR1 GTSNPN, CDR2 SVGIG (reference sequence). The CDR3 runs to 14 residues. The CDR3 protein is CAWSVWGSRSEQYF. The CDR3 nucleotides are TGTGCCTGGAGTGTATGGGGGAGTAGATCCGAGCAGTACTTC. Filled out from reference TRBV30 and TRBJ2-7, the complete variable domain reads SQTIHQWPATLVQPVGSPLSLECTVEGTSNPNLYWYRQAAGRGLQLLFYSVGIGQISSEVPQNLSASRPQDRQFILSSKKLLLSDSGFYLCAWSVWGSRSEQYFGPGTRLTVT.

This clonotype appeared many times. The chain combines TRBV2 with TRBJ2-2; the match to TRBD1 covers 8 bases. The V segment lost 4 bases and the J segment 5 bases; nucleotides outside the gene matches: 15. The germline CDR1 and CDR2 sequences are SNHLY and FYNNEI. The CDR3 loop spans 18 amino acids. DNA for the CDR3: TGTGCCAGCAGTGTTAGAACAGGGGGATACTTTTCAACCGGGGAGCTGTTTTTT. Encoded protein: CASSVRTGGYFSTGELFF.